One sample yielded the 28 T cell receptor beta chains listed below, sequenced in a study of T cell repertoires in cytomegalovirus infection. Via MiXCR, TCRdb re-called the reads, giving one row per CDR3 protein. The data contain about 530,000 distinct CDR3 sequences, around a quarter of them singletons. Sequencing was done on a sample of PBMCs. These receptors were collected from a human donor in good health (CMV status not recorded). Some clones in this sample may be carry-over from other donors' samples.

This clonotype was detected many times. The chain carries TRBV7-2 and TRBJ1-6; D is ambiguous. The CDR3 is 13 amino acids. Germline V gene lookup returns CDR1 SGHTA and CDR2 FQGNSA. V lost 8 bases and J 4 bases, leaving 9 bases between the germline ends. The CDR3 bases are TGTGCCAGCGGCCGGGGATATAATTCACCCCTCCACTTT. It codes for CASGRGYNSPLHF.

This clonotype has at least ten counts. The chain couples TRBV7-6 to TRBJ2-5; TRBD2 matches 16 bases. The V segment lost 6 bases and the J segment 2 bases; nucleotides outside the gene matches: 15. The CDR3 loop spans 20 amino acids. Germline-derived CDR1 and CDR2 are SGHVS and FNYEAQ. CDR3 sequence reads: CASRLTPGLAGGPRQETQYF. The CDR3 bases are TGTGCCAGCAGACTTACCCCGGGACTAGCGGGAGGGCCGCGTCAAGAGACCCAGTACTTC.

This clonotype was observed a handful of times. V is TRBV19 and J is TRBJ2-1; D is perhaps TRBD1 (7 bases). The CDR3 contains 14 residues. Germline CDR1 LNHDA, CDR2 SQIVND (reference sequence). Trimming pared 6 bases from V and 6 bases from J, leaving 15 bases between. CDR3 in amino acids: CASRQPGGGNEQFF. The CDR3 coding sequence is TGTGCCAGTAGACAACCAGGGGGAGGCAATGAGCAGTTCTTC.

This clonotype was seen only a few times. The CDR3: CASKTAGAAYEQYF. As DNA, the CDR3 is TGTGCCAGCAAGACAGCGGGAGCTGCCTACGAGCAGTACTTC. The chain has TRBV7-2 and TRBJ2-7; TRBD2 matches at 8 bases. The CDR3 has 14 residues. Germline trimming cut 7 bases from V and 2 bases from J; bases unmatched to any gene: 7. Germline V gene sequence: CDR1 SGHTA, CDR2 FQGNSA.

This clonotype was recorded a few times. The genes are TRBV28 and TRBJ1-1; a possible D gene is TRBD1 (6 bases). CDR1 is MDHEN, CDR2 SYDVKM, per germline. The V end was cut by 3 bases, the J end by 6 bases, with 11 bases between. This CDR3 contains 13 residues. This chain's CDR3 is CASSFGRGPEAFF. DNA of the CDR3: TGTGCCAGCAGTTTCGGCAGGGGCCCTGAAGCTTTCTTT.

This clonotype has ten or more counts. The chain combines TRBV7-2 with TRBJ2-2, with 13 bases fitting TRBD2. The junction had 12 bases not matched to a gene; V was cut back by 5 bases and J by 6 bases. The length of the CDR3 is 18 residues. Germline V CDR1 and CDR2: SGHTA, FQGNSA. DNA of the CDR3: TGTGCCAGCAGCCCTACTGCACTAGCGGGAGGGTTGGCCGGGGAGCTGTTTTTT. Its protein product is CASSPTALAGGLAGELFF.

The sample holds a few counts of this clonotype. The CDR3 bases are TGTGCCACCACCCCGGGGAGGGGGGCCTACGAGCAGTACTTC. Protein: CATTPGRGAYEQYF. V usage is TRBV6-6 and J usage is TRBJ2-7, with D tentatively TRBD2 (7 bases). With 10 bases removed from V and 2 bases from J, the gap between germline ends came to 18 bases. The CDR3 totals 14 residues. From germline, CDR1 is MNHNY and CDR2 SVGAGI (reference sequence).

This clonotype was counted between two and nine times. This chain joins TRBV5-1 and TRBJ2-3; 8 bases are shared with TRBD1. Unmatched junction bases numbered 5, after V lost 3 bases and J lost 5 bases. There are 14 residues in the CDR3. The germline V gene has CDR1 SGHRS and CDR2 YFSETQ. The chain's CDR3 is CASSSKDREDTQYF. CDR3 in DNA: TGCGCCAGCAGCTCAAAGGACAGGGAAGATACGCAGTATTTT.

The rearrangement uses TRBV18 and TRBJ2-3; 14 bases map to TRBD2. Losses at the gene ends were 1 base for V and 3 bases for J; bases not matched to a gene: 9. The CDR3 totals 19 residues. The germline V gene has CDR1 KGHSH and CDR2 LQKENI. CDR3 loop: CASSPLRLAGGPVTDTQYF. CDR3 nucleotides: TGTGCCAGCTCACCACTCCGACTAGCGGGAGGGCCAGTGACAGATACGCAGTATTTT.

This clonotype has at least ten counts. This chain joins TRBV10-3 and TRBJ2-5; 14 bases agree with TRBD2. This CDR3 comprises 19 residues. The germline CDR1 and CDR2 sequences are ENHRY and SYGVKD. With 0 bases clipped from V and 2 bases from J, the junction kept 8 bases outside the gene matches. The CDR3 loop reads CAISESGTSGSMPQETQYF. DNA for the CDR3: TGTGCCATCAGTGAGTCCGGGACTAGCGGGAGTATGCCACAAGAGACCCAGTACTTC.

The table lists this clonotype with many counts. The CDR3 DNA is TGTGCCAGCAGCTCCCGTATTGAGAACTTGAGGGTTTACACCTTC. Its translation is CASSSRIENLRVYTF. The chain combines TRBV7-4 with TRBJ1-2; D is ambiguous. The CDR3 length is 15 residues. CDR1 is SGHVT, CDR2 SQSDAQ, per germline. Between the trimmed V and J ends, which lost 4 bases and 11 bases, there was a span of 23 bases.

This clonotype was observed many times. The chain combines TRBV7-2 with TRBJ2-1; D is uncertain. The V gene's germline CDR1 is SGHTA and CDR2 FQGNSA. Trimming took 1 base from V and 6 from J, leaving 7 bases between them. There are 13 residues in the CDR3. The CDR3 protein is CASSLVGSNEQFF. CDR3 DNA sequence: TGTGCCAGCAGCTTAGTTGGCTCCAATGAGCAGTTCTTC.

This chain's CDR3 is CASSLRSQPQHF. In nucleotides, the CDR3 is TGTGCCAGCAGCTTACGGTCTCAGCCCCAGCATTTT. This rearrangement joins TRBV7-8 to TRBJ1-5; D is uncertain. CDR3 length: 12 amino acids. Per the germline V gene, CDR1 is SGHVS and CDR2 is FQNEAQ. V lost 2 bases and J lost 6, with 5 bases in between.

This clonotype was recorded many times. V and J are TRBV6-5 and TRBJ2-7, with D perhaps TRBD1 or TRBD2 (5 bases each). Looked up from germline, CDR1 is MNHEY and CDR2 is SVGAGI. This CDR3 spans 17 amino acids. The V end lost 5 bases, the J end lost 0 bases, and 20 bases lay between the germline ends. CDR3 protein: CASSPRLGTASSYEQYV. CDR3 sequence (DNA): TGTGCCAGCAGTCCTCGATTAGGGACGGCCAGCTCCTACGAGCAGTACGTC.

The genes are TRBV6-2 or TRBV6-3 and TRBJ2-7; TRBD1 aligns across 9 bases. Trimming took 4 bases from V and 4 from J; bases not matched to a gene: 5. Germline V gives CDR1 MNHEY, CDR2 SVGEGT. The length of the CDR3 is 14 residues. This chain's CDR3 is CASSSQGAAYEQYV. The CDR3 DNA reads TGTGCCAGCAGTTCACAGGGGGCAGCTTACGAGCAGTACGTC.

The chain joins TRBV20-1 to TRBJ2-5; 9 bases fit TRBD2. The CDR3 length is 15 residues. The junction had 10 bases not matched to a gene; V was cut back by 5 bases and J by 3 bases. The germline CDR1 and CDR2 sequences are DFQATT and SNEGSKA (reference sequence). The CDR3 reads CSAGTSVAGEETQYF. The CDR3 DNA reads TGCAGTGCTGGGACGTCCGTAGCGGGGGAAGAGACCCAGTACTTC.

The chain carries TRBV5-5 and TRBJ2-5; 8 bases are a match to TRBD1. Trimming removed 1 base from V and 4 bases from J; junction bases left unmatched: 6. The CDR3 extends over 15 amino acids. Germline V CDR1 and CDR2: SGHKS, YYEKEE (reference sequence). The CDR3 spells CASSLTGQDRETQYF. Written as DNA, the CDR3 is TGTGCCAGCAGCTTGACGGGACAGGACCGAGAGACCCAGTACTTC.

This clonotype was picked up a small number of times. The chain is built from TRBV27 and TRBJ2-1; 9 nucleotides agree with TRBD2. J lost 4 bases, V lost 5 bases, and 6 bases had no gene match. The V gene's germline CDR1 is MNHEY and CDR2 SMNVEV (reference sequence). There are 15 residues in the CDR3. CDR3 loop: CASSAQAGGYNEQFF. In DNA form, the CDR3 reads TGTGCCAGCAGTGCCCAAGCGGGAGGTTACAATGAGCAGTTCTTC.

This chain connects TRBV2 to TRBJ2-3, with 8 bases fitting TRBD1. The CDR3 sequence is 17 residues long. V was clipped by 6 bases and J by 4 bases; unmatched bases: 15. The germline CDR1 and CDR2 sequences are SNHLY and FYNNEI. CDR3 nucleotide sequence: TGTGCCAGCAGGGGGTTTGGGACAGGAGACCCCTCAGATACGCAGTATTTT. Translation: CASRGFGTGDPSDTQYF.

The table lists this clonotype with a few counts. CDR3 residues: CASSPSAGNTIYF. The CDR3 DNA reads TGTGCCAGCAGTCCGTCTGCTGGAAACACCATATATTTT. This chain links TRBV12-3 or TRBV12-4 with TRBJ1-3, with D uncertain. Trimming left V 5 bases short and J 2 bases short, with 7 bases between. The length of the CDR3 is 13 residues.

This chain uses TRBV5-4 with TRBJ1-2; D unresolved. Germline V gene lookup returns CDR1 SGHNT and CDR2 YYREEE (reference sequence). The CDR3 loop spans 14 amino acids. Trimming removed 4 bases from V and 0 bases from J, with 10 bases in between. The CDR3 loop reads CASSEESANYGYTF. The CDR3, as DNA: TGTGCCAGCAGCGAGGAGTCAGCTAACTATGGCTACACCTTC.

This clonotype appeared once. The chain recombines TRBV9 with TRBJ1-1; the match to TRBD1 covers 7 bases. Unmatched junction bases numbered 1, after V lost 1 base and J lost 1 base. CDR3 length equals 14 residues. The V gene's germline CDR1 is SGDLS and CDR2 YYNGEE. DNA for the CDR3: TGTGCCAGCAGCGTAACAGGGGCGAACACTGAAGCTTTCTTT. Protein product: CASSVTGANTEAFF.

This clonotype was counted between two and nine times. The chain recombines TRBV7-9 with TRBJ2-7, with TRBD1 matching over 8 bases. Germline-derived CDR1 and CDR2 are SEHNR and FQNEAQ (reference sequence). This CDR3 region has 13 residues. V shed 6 bases, J shed 6 bases, and the junction held 7 bases outside the gene matches. This CDR3 is CASRGGQGGEQYF. The DNA of the CDR3 is TGTGCCAGCAGAGGCGGACAGGGTGGCGAGCAGTACTTC.

This clonotype was detected only a few times. The V gene is TRBV7-9, the J gene TRBJ2-1; 10 nucleotides align to TRBD2. The germline CDR1 and CDR2 sequences are SEHNR and FQNEAQ (reference sequence). CDR3 length: 17 amino acids. The V and J ends lost 5 bases and 3 bases, in that order; junction bases with no gene match: 10. In nucleotides, the CDR3 is TGTGCCAGCAGCGACCGACTAGCGGGTCTCAACTACAATGAGCAGTTCTTC. It is translated as CASSDRLAGLNYNEQFF.

The chain couples TRBV19 to TRBJ2-1, with unresolved D. Trimming took off 4 bases at V and 4 bases at J, with 8 bases between the two ends. There are 13 residues in the CDR3. Germline-derived CDR1 and CDR2 are LNHDA and SQIVND (reference sequence). The CDR3 DNA sequence: TGTGCCAGTAGTACGATGAGGTACAATGAGCAGTTCTTC. Residues: CASSTMRYNEQFF.

The chain's CDR3 is CASSTKTPLSEAFF. In nucleotides, the CDR3 is TGTGCCAGTAGTACAAAGACACCCCTCAGTGAAGCTTTCTTT. The chain combines TRBV19 with TRBJ1-1; D is unresolved. V lost 4 bases to trimming and J lost 7 bases, with 16 bases between them. Germline V gene data show CDR1 as LNHDA and CDR2 as SQIVND (reference sequence). The CDR3 runs to 14 residues.

V gene TRBV19 combines with J gene TRBJ2-7; D remains unclear. Germline CDR1 and CDR2: LNHDA and SQIVND (reference sequence). The ends were cut back, 1 base at V and 7 bases at J, with 11 bases in the middle. This CDR3 has 13 residues. CDR3 nucleotide sequence: TGTGCCAGTAGTATAGCGGTCTCCGGGGAGCAGTACGTC. Translated, it gives CASSIAVSGEQYV.

This clonotype came up a few times. The rearrangement uses TRBV10-3 and TRBJ2-5; 8 positions match TRBD2. CDR3 length: 16 amino acids. Germline CDR1 ENHRY, CDR2 SYGVKD. Losses at the gene ends were 4 bases for V and 1 base for J; bases not matched to a gene: 8. The CDR3 sequence: CAISASGRGPQETQYF. CDR3 sequence (DNA): TGTGCCATCAGTGCTTCCGGGAGGGGCCCCCAAGAGACCCAGTACTTC.